This TCR beta chain was profiled in a study of blood T cell repertoires in COVID-19. Study details: Material from acute and convalescent COVID-19 was sourced from the United States, Italy and Spain. T cells, B-cell-depleted T cells, or PBMCs supplied cDNA or gDNA.

How the authors handled the data: Estimation of nucleated cell counts relied on the amplification of reference gene primers. Method: immunoSEQ multiplex PCR; TCRdb's copy keeps in-frame clones and lacks some. That table is the source of V, J and clone size, and D and trimming were worked out from the DNA. Of approximately 230,000 clones listed, around four fifths were seen once; the top ten hold 3% to 4%. Germline CDR1 is SGHTA and CDR2 is FQGTGA. The CDR3 extends over 13 amino acids. V was trimmed by 3 bases and J by 4 bases, leaving 7 bases between them. The chain links TRBV7-3 to TRBJ2-1; D is unresolved. The receptor was isolated from a middle-aged woman with active or convalescent COVID-19. Sequencing was performed on peripheral blood. This CDR3 is CASSLSTYNEQFF. The CDR3 DNA reads TGTGCCAGCAGCTTGTCGACTTACAATGAGCAGTTCTTC.